Below, one T cell receptor beta chain is given with its context. Its target antigen remains unknown. No qualities accompany the bases; no much larger clone lies one base away. Via the germline V gene, CDR1 is SGDLS and CDR2 YYNGEE. Relative to germline, V is 4 bases shorter and J is 10 bases shorter, with 18 bases between their ends. The CDR3 goes from the cysteine to the phenylalanine over 14 residues. Only the CDR3 DNA stays, 42 bases, in frame from base 1. The data derive from a study of blood T cell repertoires in COVID-19 (dated by TCRdb to the early 2020s). At the level of the whole study: Samples from collaborators originated in the United States, Italy and Spain and spanned both the acute and convalescent phases of COVID-19. The material from the prospective study consisted of cDNA or gDNA derived from T cells, B-cell-depleted T cells, or PBMCs. The repertoires were released in a freely available public database meant as a resource for research on the immune response to SARS-CoV-2. The samples were drawn from the first 160 participants of the ongoing ImmuneRACE study and from 1,254 subjects provided by 6 global collaborators. Deeply sampled blood TCRbeta repertoires from subjects exposed to, actively infected with, or recovered from COVID-19 were included in the dataset. Sample metadata almost always included a de-identified subject ID, COVID-19 status, age in years and sex. HLA class I and class II types, where available, came from metadata supplied by the sample provider rather than from assay-based typing.

One collaborating source in Seattle enrolled patients during active infection and followed them longitudinally through the course of disease. Whole blood was collected in K2EDTA tubes by collaborating institutions according to the institutions' own protocols. Collaborator samples were shipped for TCRbeta analysis as frozen whole blood, isolated PBMCs, or DNA extracted from either sample type. TCRbeta CDR3 regions were amplified from genomic DNA by means of the immunoSEQ Assay, a bias-controlled multiplex PCR. Per the authors' processing: Nucleated cell counts per sample were estimated from amplification of reference gene primers within the assay. To quantify the absolute abundance of each unique TCRbeta CDR3 rearrangement, sequence reads were collapsed and filtered. Productive Simpson clonality was computed per sample as the square root of Simpson's diversity index over productive rearrangements. Held by TCRdb, this immuneACCESS table contains in-frame sequences only and omits some clones. Under half of the omission traces to an unresolved V gene where checked; the cause of the rest is unknown. V and J calls and clone size come straight from that table; D and trimming were deduced from the DNA. Here the sample has 60,000 or so clones; 80% to 85% occur a single time. Clones ranked in the top ten supply roughly a tenth of the sample.

What the research found in general, with its limitations: The amount of clinical and demographic metadata varied by source and participant and was provided uncurated.

The source material was peripheral blood. This receptor was identified in a man aged 25 to 40 with COVID-19, enrolled during active disease. The rearrangement joined TRBV9 to TRBJ2-1; the D segment could be TRBD2, given 6 matching bases. The CDR3 amino acid sequence is: CASSPWDSRGEQFF. The DNA sequence is TGTGCCAGCAGCCCCTGGGACTCCCGTGGCGAGCAGTTCTTC.